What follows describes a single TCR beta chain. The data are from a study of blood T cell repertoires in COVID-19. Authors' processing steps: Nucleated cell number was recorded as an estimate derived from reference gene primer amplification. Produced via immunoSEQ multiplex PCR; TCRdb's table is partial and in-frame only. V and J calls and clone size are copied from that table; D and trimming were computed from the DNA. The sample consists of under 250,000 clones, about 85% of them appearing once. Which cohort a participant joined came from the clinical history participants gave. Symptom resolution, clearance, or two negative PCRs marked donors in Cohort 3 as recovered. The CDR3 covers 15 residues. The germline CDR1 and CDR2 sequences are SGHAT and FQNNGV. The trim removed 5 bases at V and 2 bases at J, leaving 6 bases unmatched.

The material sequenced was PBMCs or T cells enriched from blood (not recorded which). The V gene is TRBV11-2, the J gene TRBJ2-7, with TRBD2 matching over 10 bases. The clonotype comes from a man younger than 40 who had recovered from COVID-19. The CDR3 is CASSPASGGTYEQYF. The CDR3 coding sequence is TGTGCCAGCAGCCCCGCTAGCGGGGGAACCTACGAGCAGTACTTC.